The 10 T cell receptor beta chains presented below share a single source sample, sequenced in a study of vaccination and CD4 T cells after COVID-19 (dated by TCRdb to between 2021 and 2022). Read against the paper, the sample's treatment or condition label means: roughly 10-day PBMC culture with coronavirus spike peptide pools or control peptides (ViraFEST assay). Receptor libraries were prepared by PCR. Sequencing was performed on an Illumina iSeq 100. TCR sequencing of DNA from cultured CD4+ T cells used the Oncomine TCR Beta short-read assay at the Johns Hopkins FTIC core. TCRdb reprocessing: public reads trimmed at Q25 with fastp, clones called with MiXCR, in-frame beta chains kept. Identical CDR3 protein sequences are pooled into one entry, listed with their most common genes and DNA. This sample comprises 15,000 to 20,000 distinct CDR3 sequences, roughly three fifths of them detected only once. The ten largest clones add up to 7.5% to 9% of the sample.

Which antigens these TCRs recognize remains unknown. The specimen was CD4+ T cells from blood, cultured in vitro. The receptors were sampled from a human donor who had recovered from COVID-19.

The gene calls are TRBV5-8 and TRBJ2-3; tentatively, D is TRBD1 or TRBD2 (5 bases each). Germline V gene sequence: CDR1 SGHTS, CDR2 YDEGEE. The CDR3 loop spans 15 amino acids. V was shortened by 4 bases and J by 4 bases, with 16 bases between the two germline ends. For the CDR3, the DNA is TGTGCCAGCAGCCTCCAGGGATGGGACGCAGATACGCAGTATTTT. Encoded protein: CASSLQGWDADTQYF. Using reference TRBV5-8 and TRBJ2-3 for the parts outside the CDR3, the full variable domain is EAGVTQSPTHLIKTRGQQATLRCSPISGHTSVYWYQQALGLGLQFLLWYDEGEERNRGNFPPRFSGRQFPNYSSELNVNALELEDSALYLCASSLQGWDADTQYFGPGTRLTVL.

This clonotype was seen a handful of times. The V and J genes are TRBV25-1 and TRBJ1-2; 10 bases map to TRBD1. V dropped 5 bases and J dropped 2; count of bases not matched to a gene: 5. The CDR3 extends over 15 amino acids. Germline V gene data show CDR1 as MGHDK and CDR2 as SYGVNS. CDR3 nucleotide sequence: TGTGCCAGCAGTCGGACAGGGGGTGCCAACTATGGCTACACCTTC. It is translated as CASSRTGGANYGYTF.

This clonotype was detected only a few times. The chain recombines TRBV7-2 with TRBJ1-1; the D gene is possibly TRBD1 (5 bases). The germline gives CDR1 SGHTA, CDR2 FQGNSA. The CDR3 sequence is 16 residues long. V was clipped by 1 base and J by 4 bases, with 16 bases between them. CDR3 residues: CASSLEDTGVGTEAFF. CDR3 nucleotide sequence: TGTGCCAGCAGCTTAGAGGACACCGGGGTGGGCACTGAAGCTTTCTTT.

In this sample, this clonotype turned up a few times. The V and J genes are TRBV7-6 and TRBJ1-5; D remains unclear. CDR1 is SGHVS, CDR2 FNYEAQ, per germline. This CDR3 has 13 residues. Trimming left V 0 bases short and J 4 bases short, with 4 bases between. The CDR3 reads CASSLAQNQPQHF. The CDR3 coding sequence is TGTGCCAGCAGCTTAGCCCAAAATCAGCCCCAGCATTTT.

The chain carries TRBV7-2 and TRBJ1-5; D not certain. Germline CDR1 and CDR2: SGHTA and FQGNSA. This CDR3 spans 15 amino acids. Trimming removed 3 bases from V and 7 bases from J, with 16 bases in between. CDR3 bases: TGTGCCAGCAGCTTTTCGGCCTTTCTGGGGCAGCCCCAGCATTTT. Its protein product is CASSFSAFLGQPQHF.

This clonotype has more than one count but fewer than ten. V and J are TRBV6-5 and TRBJ1-1; TRBD1 might be the D (5 bases). The CDR3 is made up of 13 amino acids. Trimming pared 2 bases from V and 6 bases from J, leaving 10 bases between. Germline-derived CDR1 and CDR2 are MNHEY and SVGAGI. CDR3: CASSYAGTPEAFF. The DNA of the CDR3 is TGTGCCAGCAGTTACGCAGGGACCCCTGAAGCTTTCTTT.

The genes are TRBV6-1 and TRBJ2-1; a possible D gene is TRBD2 (6 bases). In germline, CDR1 is MNHNS, CDR2 SASEGT. The CDR3 consists of 13 residues. The germline V and J ends were trimmed by 8 bases and 1 base, with 9 bases remaining between them. CDR3 DNA sequence: TGTGCCAGCTCCGCGGGATCCTACAATGAGCAGTTCTTC. It codes for CASSAGSYNEQFF.

This chain links TRBV12-3 or TRBV12-4 with TRBJ2-5; D is ambiguous. The CDR3 is 12 residues long. With 3 bases removed from V and 2 bases from J, the gap between germline ends came to 4 bases. CDR3 sequence: CASSLLQETQYF. CDR3 sequence (DNA): TGTGCCAGCAGTTTGCTGCAAGAGACCCAGTACTTC.

The chain is built from TRBV20-1 and TRBJ2-2; TRBD2 matches 16 bases. Germline trimming cut 1 base from V and 8 bases from J; bases unmatched to any gene: 25. The CDR3 consists of 23 residues. From germline, CDR1 is DFQATT and CDR2 SNEGSKA (reference sequence). For the CDR3, the DNA is TGCAGTGCTAGAGGGGAACCGGGACTAGCGGGAGGGAGGAGGCCAGAGTACGCGGGGGAGCTGTTTTTT. Amino acids: CSARGEPGLAGGRRPEYAGELFF.

This rearrangement joins TRBV15 to TRBJ1-2; D call uncertain. The V gene lost 11 bases and the J gene lost 4 bases, with 14 bases spanning the gap. CDR1 and CDR2 (germline): LNHNV, YYDKDF (reference sequence). This CDR3 comprises 12 residues. The CDR3: CAASAGSYGYTF. The CDR3 coding sequence is TGTGCCGCATCCGCGGGTTCCTATGGCTACACCTTC.